Below, 24 T cell receptor beta chains from the same sample are listed, as sequenced in a study of blood T cell repertoires in COVID-19. Measured with immunoSEQ multiplex PCR; TCRdb has only the in-frame clones, and not every one. The sample has some 140,000 clones, under 85% seen once. Sequencing was done on a sample of peripheral blood. All receptors come from a man in his 60s with COVID-19, enrolled during active disease.

This clone is a singleton in its sample. The chain has TRBV10-3 and TRBJ1-5; a possible D gene is TRBD1 (5 bases). The V gene's germline CDR1 is ENHRY and CDR2 SYGVKD. The length of the CDR3 is 18 residues. The ends were cut back, 3 bases at V and 2 bases at J, with 20 bases in the middle. The CDR3 DNA is TGTGCCATCAGTGAACGGCAGGGTAGTGCGTCAGGCAATCAGCCCCAGCATTTT. It encodes CAISERQGSASGNQPQHF.

The chain joins TRBV7-2 to TRBJ2-2; 7 bases align to TRBD1. The CDR3 extends over 15 amino acids. V shed 2 bases, J shed 6 bases, and the junction held 6 bases outside the gene matches. Germline V gives CDR1 SGHTA, CDR2 FQGNSA. The CDR3 is CASSLSPTGAGELFF. The CDR3 nucleotides are TGTGCCAGCAGCTTAAGCCCCACAGGGGCCGGGGAGCTGTTTTTT.

The gene calls are TRBV6-5 and TRBJ2-7, with a possible D match to TRBD2 (6 bases). V gave up 7 bases and J gave up 0 bases, with 13 bases separating them. CDR1 and CDR2 from the germline V gene are MNHEY and SVGAGI. This CDR3 has 14 residues. The CDR3 here is CASTRDFSSYEQYF. The DNA of the CDR3 is TGTGCCAGCACTCGGGACTTCTCCTCCTACGAGCAGTACTTC.

The chain uses TRBV2 and TRBJ2-3, with no clear D. Trimming left V 7 bases short and J 7 bases short, with 9 bases between. This CDR3 comprises 11 residues. The germline V gene has CDR1 SNHLY and CDR2 FYNNEI. The CDR3 is CASNPGYTQYF. CDR3 sequence (DNA): TGTGCCAGCAACCCAGGTTATACGCAGTATTTT.

The chain is built from TRBV5-1 and TRBJ1-2, with 7 bases aligning to TRBD1. The V and J ends lost 4 bases and 6 bases, in that order; junction bases with no gene match: 12. Per germline, CDR1 SGHRS and CDR2 YFSETQ. The CDR3 runs 15 residues. In DNA, the CDR3 is TGCGCCAGCAGCACAGAACTCGGGACAGCCGATGGCTACACCTTC. Translated, it gives CASSTELGTADGYTF.

V usage is TRBV7-2 and J usage is TRBJ2-7; 8 positions match TRBD1. The length of the CDR3 is 14 residues. CDR1 SGHTA and CDR2 FQGNSA come from the germline V gene. With V trimmed by 5 bases and J by 2 bases, 5 bases remained unmatched. This chain's CDR3 is CASSMDREPYEQYF. The CDR3, as DNA: TGTGCCAGCAGCATGGACAGGGAACCCTACGAGCAGTACTTC.

This clone was counted once. The genes are TRBV5-6 and TRBJ2-1, with 9 bases aligning to TRBD1. In germline, CDR1 is SGHDT, CDR2 YYEEEE. The CDR3 is 14 amino acids. V shed 5 bases and J 6 bases; nucleotides not matched to a gene: 6. The CDR3 sequence is CASRPGTGLNEQFF. As DNA, the CDR3 is TGTGCCAGCAGGCCCGGGACAGGGCTCAATGAGCAGTTCTTC.

The chain combines TRBV9 with TRBJ1-5, with D perhaps matching TRBD1 (6 bases). V lost 1 base to trimming and J lost 9 bases, with 14 bases between them. The CDR3 length is 14 residues. The germline V gene encodes CDR1 SGDLS and CDR2 YYNGEE. CDR3 nucleotide sequence: TGTGCCAGCAGCGTACATGGCGGGGGCCCGCCCCAGCATTTT. As protein: CASSVHGGGPPQHF.

This rearrangement joins TRBV6-5 to TRBJ2-4, with D perhaps matching TRBD1 (5 bases). This CDR3 is 15 amino acids long. Germline V lookup: CDR1 MNHEY, CDR2 SVGAGI. V lost 4 bases and J 3 bases, leaving 13 bases between the germline ends. The CDR3 DNA sequence: TGTGCCAGCAGTTCTCCAGGGATGGGCAAAAACATTCAGTACTTC. This codes for CASSSPGMGKNIQYF.

This clone was picked up one time. The rearrangement links TRBV28 to TRBJ2-4, with D possibly matching TRBD1 (6 bases). The CDR3 contains 18 residues. V shed 1 base and J shed 0 bases, with 16 bases lying between them. CDR1 is MDHEN and CDR2 is SYDVKM in the germline V gene. The CDR3 coding sequence is TGTGCCAGCAGTTTATTTTCTCGGGGACAAAGAGCCAAAAACATTCAGTACTTC. Its protein is CASSLFSRGQRAKNIQYF. The full variable domain, completed using reference TRBV28 and TRBJ2-4, is DVKVTQSSRYLVKRTGEKVFLECVQDMDHENMFWYRQDPGLGLRLIYFSYDVKMKEKGDIPEGYSVSREKKERFSLILESASTNQTSMYLCASSLFSRGQRAKNIQYFGAGTRLSVL.

The chain uses TRBV6-5 and TRBJ2-7, with 10 nucleotides matching TRBD1. The CDR3 consists of 14 residues. Trimming at V came to 7 bases and at J to 7 bases, leaving 10 bases not matched to a gene. Germline CDR1 reads MNHEY; CDR2 reads SVGAGI. CDR3 nucleotides: TGTGCCAGCACCACCAGGGACAGGGGTTGGGAGCAGTACTTC. It specifies CASTTRDRGWEQYF.

The rearrangement joins TRBV7-8 to TRBJ2-1; 10 bases agree with TRBD1. The trim removed 3 bases at V and 7 bases at J, leaving 6 bases unmatched. This CDR3 contains 15 residues. Germline V gene sequence: CDR1 SGHVS, CDR2 FQNEAQ. The CDR3 reads CASSFEGQGGNEQFF. CDR3 DNA sequence: TGTGCCAGCAGCTTCGAAGGACAGGGGGGGAATGAGCAGTTCTTC.

This clone appeared a few times. The CDR3 DNA follows: TGTGCCAGCAGTTACGACAGGGGGCGAGATTCACCCCTCCACTTT. Translating gives CASSYDRGRDSPLHF. The chain couples TRBV6-6 to TRBJ1-6; 10 bases agree with TRBD1. Germline CDR1 reads MNHNY; CDR2 reads SVGAGI (reference sequence). J was trimmed by 8 bases and V by 2 bases; bases with no gene match: 3. This CDR3 region has 15 residues.

V is TRBV20-1 and J is TRBJ1-2, with D unclear. This CDR3 comprises 11 residues. V lost 3 bases to trimming and J lost 5 bases, with 7 bases between them. CDR1 is DFQATT, CDR2 SNEGSKA, per germline (reference sequence). Here the CDR3 DNA reads TGCAGTGCTAGGGCAGTATATGGCTACACCTTC. Amino acids: CSARAVYGYTF.

The chain carries TRBV15 and TRBJ1-1; D ambiguous. V was cut by 3 bases and J by 0 bases, with 11 bases left in between. CDR3 length equals 15 residues. Germline assignment: CDR1 LNHNV and CDR2 YYDKDF (reference sequence). Written as DNA, the CDR3 is TGTGCCACCAGCAGGAACAGTGCCATGAACACTGAAGCTTTCTTT. Protein product: CATSRNSAMNTEAFF. Looking up the rest from reference TRBV15 and TRBJ1-1 gives the full variable domain: DAMVIQNPRYQVTQFGKPVTLSCSQTLNHNVMYWYQQKSSQAPKLLFHYYDKDFNNEADTPDNFQSRRPNTSFCFLDIRSPGLGDTAMYLCATSRNSAMNTEAFFGQGTRLTVV.

The chain couples TRBV6-6 to TRBJ2-3, with unresolved D. CDR1 and CDR2 (germline): MNHNY, SVGAGI (reference sequence). V dropped 8 bases and J dropped 2 bases, with 14 bases sitting between them. This CDR3 has 14 amino acids. CDR3 sequence: CASAPPVDTDTQYF. DNA of the CDR3: TGTGCCAGCGCCCCGCCGGTAGACACAGATACGCAGTATTTT.

The J gene is TRBJ2-2, the V gene TRBV19; perhaps TRBD1 as D (6 bases). This CDR3 has 12 residues. Germline loops: CDR1 LNHDA, CDR2 SQIVND (reference sequence). Trimming took off 5 bases at V and 7 bases at J, with 8 bases between the two ends. CDR3 loop: CASSPDSGELFF. CDR3 in DNA: TGTGCCAGTAGTCCGGACAGCGGGGAGCTGTTTTTT.

Here the CDR3 DNA reads TGTGCCAGCAGTGAATTGGGACAGGTTATTAATCAGCCCCAGCATTTT. Its translation: CASSELGQVINQPQHF. The chain recombines TRBV2 with TRBJ1-5; 8 bases map to TRBD1. Germline V CDR1 and CDR2: SNHLY, FYNNEI. With V trimmed by 2 bases and J by 4 bases, 7 bases remained unmatched. CDR3 length equals 16 residues.

The rearrangement links TRBV18 to TRBJ1-2; the D gene is possibly TRBD1 (6 bases). The CDR3 runs to 15 residues. Trimming stripped 3 bases from V and 8 bases from J, with 19 bases between. Germline CDR1 and CDR2: KGHSH and LQKENI. CDR3 sequence reads: CASSPYREGGSGYTF. The CDR3 DNA is TGTGCCAGCTCACCTTACAGGGAGGGCGGTTCAGGCTACACCTTC.

V and J are TRBV6-5 and TRBJ1-1, with D possibly being TRBD1 (6 bases). Germline lookup yields CDR1 MNHEY and CDR2 SVGAGI. V lost 0 bases, J lost 11 bases, and 16 bases lay in between. CDR3 length: 14 residues. The CDR3, as DNA: TGTGCCAGCAGTTACTCGGGCACCAAGGGGGAGGCTTTCTTT. Its protein product is CASSYSGTKGEAFF.

This chain joins TRBV25-1 and TRBJ1-4, with unresolved D. In germline, CDR1 is MGHDK, CDR2 SYGVNS. This CDR3 spans 12 amino acids. Between the trimmed V and J ends, which lost 9 bases and 8 bases, there was a span of 13 bases. The DNA of the CDR3 is TGTGCCAGAAGTCGGTACCCCGAAAAACTGTTTTTT. Its protein product is CARSRYPEKLFF. The entire variable domain, with the rest obtained from reference TRBV25-1 and TRBJ1-4, is as follows: EADIYQTPRYLVIGTGKKITLECSQTMGHDKMYWYQQDPGMELHLIHYSYGVNSTEKGDLSSESTVSRIRTEHFPLTLESARPSHTSQYLCARSRYPEKLFFGSGTQLSVL.

The chain recombines TRBV24-1 with TRBJ2-2; TRBD1 agrees at 8 bases. CDR3 length equals 17 residues. The V gene's germline CDR1 is KGHDR and CDR2 SFDVKD. Unmatched junction bases numbered 11, after V lost 4 bases and J lost 5 bases. CDR3 DNA sequence: TGTGCCACCAGTGACCCCCCCGGGACAGGAAAAACCGGGGAGCTGTTTTTT. Encoded protein: CATSDPPGTGKTGELFF.

This chain uses TRBV9 with TRBJ1-2, with a possible D match to TRBD1 (5 bases). V was shortened by 4 bases and J by 2 bases, with 15 bases between the two germline ends. Per the germline V gene, CDR1 is SGDLS and CDR2 is YYNGEE. The CDR3 contains 15 residues. The CDR3 loop reads CASSPRGRENYGYTF. DNA for the CDR3: TGTGCCAGCAGCCCCCGCGGCAGGGAAAACTATGGCTACACCTTC.

This clone was seen just once. V and J are TRBV19 and TRBJ2-6; 9 nucleotides line up with TRBD2. The CDR3 extends over 17 amino acids. The V and J ends lost 3 bases and 0 bases, in that order; junction bases with no gene match: 3. Germline CDR1 LNHDA, CDR2 SQIVND (reference sequence). CDR3 bases: TGTGCCAGTAGTATTCTAGCGGGGAGCTCTGGGGCCAACGTCCTGACTTTC. Protein product: CASSILAGSSGANVLTF.